This TCR beta chain is drawn from a study of blood T cell repertoires in COVID-19. Per the study methods: From reference gene primer amplification, estimates of nucleated cell counts were derived. Method: immunoSEQ multiplex PCR; TCRdb's copy keeps in-frame clones and lacks some. Clone size and the V and J calls come from that table; the DNA yielded D and trimming. The data hold approximately 190,000 clones, with 75% to 90% observed a single time. Germline V gene lookup returns CDR1 SQVTM and CDR2 ANQGSEA. The length of the CDR3 is 13 residues. V gave up 7 bases and J gave up 0 bases, with 9 bases separating them.

Sequenced material: peripheral blood. The J gene is TRBJ2-2, the V gene TRBV29-1, with D hard to call. The sequence was obtained from a man between 70 and 80 years old with active or convalescent COVID-19. CDR3 nucleotides: TGCAGCGCGAATCCTGCGAACACCGGGGAGCTGTTTTTT. This encodes CSANPANTGELFF.